The 15 T cell receptor beta chains in this list originate from one sample, sequenced in a study of shared clonotypes between healthy human individuals. Cells designated naive CD8 were CD45RO-negative and were positively selected for CCR7, with terminally differentiated effector memory CD45RA+ cells excluded. Produced via immunoSEQ multiplex PCR; TCRdb's table is partial and in-frame only. The table lists around 580,000 clones, roughly 98% of them singletons. Source material: naive CD8+ T cells sorted from blood. These receptors all stem from a man aged 25-45 years in good health.

The sample holds one count of this clone. This chain connects TRBV7-9 to TRBJ2-1, with TRBD2 as a possible D gene (5 bases). Germline CDR1 and CDR2: SEHNR and FQNEAQ (reference sequence). The CDR3 sequence is 15 residues long. The V gene lost 5 bases and the J gene lost 2 bases, with 13 bases spanning the gap. CDR3 loop: CASSPTFGAYNEQFF. The CDR3 coding sequence is TGTGCCAGCAGCCCGACCTTCGGGGCCTACAATGAGCAGTTCTTC.

This chain joins TRBV6-5 and TRBJ2-1; unclear D gene. V shed 7 bases and J shed 2 bases, with 9 bases lying between them. The CDR3 spans 13 residues. Germline CDR1 is MNHEY and CDR2 is SVGAGI. The CDR3 here is CASIGSTYNEQFF. In DNA, the CDR3 is TGTGCCAGCATTGGCTCCACCTACAATGAGCAGTTCTTC.

V is TRBV5-6 and J is TRBJ2-1, with D tentatively TRBD1 (6 bases). The CDR3 totals 13 residues. Germline V gene lookup returns CDR1 SGHDT and CDR2 YYEEEE. Trimming removed 5 bases from V and 4 bases from J, with 10 bases in between. The CDR3 spells CASSTRGYNEQFF. The CDR3 DNA follows: TGTGCCAGCAGTACAAGGGGGTACAATGAGCAGTTCTTC.

The sample holds one count of this clone. The V call is TRBV5-1, the J call TRBJ2-3, with TRBD2 identical over 10 bases. Germline V gene lookup returns CDR1 SGHRS and CDR2 YFSETQ. The CDR3 spans 16 residues. Trimming removed 4 bases from V and 5 bases from J; junction bases left unmatched: 10. This CDR3 reads CASSPFQREGLDTQYF. CDR3 nucleotide sequence: TGCGCCAGCAGCCCATTCCAGCGGGAGGGCCTAGATACGCAGTATTTT.

This clone was observed a single time. CDR3 DNA: TGCGCCAGCAGTTATCGGGGACCGACCTACGAGCAGTACTTC. This gives the protein CASSYRGPTYEQYF. The gene calls are TRBV10-2 and TRBJ2-7; D may be TRBD1 or TRBD2 (5 bases each). The CDR3 totals 14 residues. V was trimmed by 5 bases and J by 2 bases, leaving 13 bases between them. The V gene's germline CDR1 is WSHSY and CDR2 SAAADI.

This clone was seen only once. The chain couples TRBV11-2 to TRBJ2-7, with 7 bases matching TRBD1. V trimming: 5 bases; J trimming: 2 bases; junction bases outside the gene matches: 6. CDR1 and CDR2 (germline): SGHAT, FQNNGV. The CDR3 totals 14 residues. The CDR3 here is CASSNSDRAYEQYF. CDR3 DNA sequence: TGTGCCAGCAGCAATTCCGACAGGGCCTACGAGCAGTACTTC.

The gene calls are TRBV7-9 and TRBJ2-7; TRBD2 agrees at 8 bases. CDR3 size: 15 residues. V gave up 5 bases and J gave up 2 bases; unmatched junction bases: 8. Germline CDR1 SEHNR, CDR2 FQNEAQ (reference sequence). The CDR3 sequence: CASSQVTGGTYEQYF. In DNA, the CDR3 is TGTGCCAGCAGCCAGGTTACGGGAGGGACCTACGAGCAGTACTTC.

V gene TRBV19 combines with J gene TRBJ1-1, with D unresolved. Trimming shortened V by 0 bases and J by 1 base, and 6 bases separated the two germline ends. CDR3 length: 14 amino acids. Germline CDR1 and CDR2: LNHDA and SQIVND (reference sequence). The CDR3 spells CASSIDRGNTEAFF. DNA for the CDR3: TGTGCCAGTAGTATAGACCGAGGGAACACTGAAGCTTTCTTT.

The V gene is TRBV5-6, the J gene TRBJ1-1; 8 nucleotides agree with TRBD1. The length of the CDR3 is 14 residues. Germline lookup yields CDR1 SGHDT and CDR2 YYEEEE. Losses at the gene ends were 3 bases for V and 1 base for J; bases not matched to a gene: 2. The CDR3 region is CASSWGTGNTEAFF. CDR3 nucleotide sequence: TGTGCCAGCAGCTGGGGGACAGGGAACACTGAAGCTTTCTTT. The entire variable domain, with the rest obtained from reference TRBV5-6 and TRBJ1-1, is as follows: DAGVTQSPTHLIKTRGQQVTLRCSPKSGHDTVSWYQQALGQGPQFIFQYYEEEERQRGNFPDRFSGHQFPNYSSELNVNALLLGDSALYLCASSWGTGNTEAFFGQGTRLTVV.

This chain uses TRBV29-1 with TRBJ1-3; D gene unclear. With 2 bases removed from V and 3 bases from J, the gap between germline ends came to 11 bases. CDR1 is SQVTM and CDR2 is ANQGSEA in the germline V gene. The CDR3 runs to 14 residues. The CDR3 spells CSVELRGGGNTIYF. CDR3 nucleotide sequence: TGCAGCGTTGAATTGCGGGGAGGTGGAAACACCATATATTTT. The whole variable domain, filled in from reference TRBV29-1 and TRBJ1-3, reads SAVISQKPSRDICQRGTSLTIQCQVDSQVTMMFWYRQQPGQSLTLIATANQGSEATYESGFVIDKFPISRPNLTFSTLTVSNMSPEDSSIYLCSVELRGGGNTIYFGEGSWLTVV.

The V gene is TRBV7-3, the J gene TRBJ2-1, with 7 nucleotides matching TRBD2. Looked up from germline, CDR1 is SGHTA and CDR2 is FQGTGA. The V gene end was trimmed by 0 bases and the J gene end by 5 bases; junction bases not matched to a gene: 4. The CDR3 is made up of 15 amino acids. The CDR3 protein is CASSLTMGGHNEQFF. The CDR3 nucleotides read TGTGCCAGCAGCTTAACGATGGGAGGGCACAATGAGCAGTTCTTC. Looking up the rest from reference TRBV7-3 and TRBJ2-1 gives the full variable domain: GAGVSQTPSNKVTEKGKYVELRCDPISGHTALYWYRQSLGQGPEFLIYFQGTGAADDSGLPNDRFFAVRPEGSVSTLKIQRTERGDSAVYLCASSLTMGGHNEQFFGPGTRLTVL.

The chain has TRBV7-2 and TRBJ2-1; 7 nucleotides line up with TRBD2. Germline CDR1 reads SGHTA; CDR2 reads FQGNSA. The CDR3 covers 17 residues. V lost 2 bases to trimming and J lost 0 bases; unmatched junction nucleotides: 7. The CDR3 coding sequence is TGTGCCAGCAGCTTATCCTCTAGCGGTGACTCCTACAATGAGCAGTTCTTC. This sequence encodes CASSLSSSGDSYNEQFF. The full variable domain, rest sourced from reference TRBV7-2 and TRBJ2-1, is GAGVSQSPSNKVTEKGKDVELRCDPISGHTALYWYRQSLGQGLEFLIYFQGNSAPDKSGLPSDRFSAERTGGSVSTLTIQRTQQEDSAVYLCASSLSSSGDSYNEQFFGPGTRLTVL.

This chain joins TRBV29-1 and TRBJ2-7; the match to TRBD2 covers 10 bases. Per germline, CDR1 SQVTM and CDR2 ANQGSEA. Trimming removed 5 bases from V and 6 bases from J; junction bases left unmatched: 10. This CDR3 comprises 14 residues. The CDR3 bases are TGCAGCGTTTTCGGGCTAGCGGGAGTTGGCGAGCAGTACTTC. The encoded protein is CSVFGLAGVGEQYF.

This sequence joins TRBV5-1 and TRBJ2-3; TRBD1 matches 8 bases. This CDR3 is 15 amino acids long. V shed 2 bases and J 4 bases; nucleotides not matched to a gene: 6. The germline V gene has CDR1 SGHRS and CDR2 YFSETQ. The CDR3 here is CASSFDRTGPDTQYF. CDR3 in DNA: TGCGCCAGCAGCTTTGATCGGACAGGGCCAGATACGCAGTATTTT.

This chain uses TRBV29-1 with TRBJ2-3; 11 bases map to TRBD2. Germline values: CDR1 SQVTM, CDR2 ANQGSEA. The CDR3 covers 14 residues. The ends lost 7 bases at V and 6 bases at J; junction bases unmatched: 9. The chain's CDR3 is CSASTSGRSDTQYF. CDR3 nucleotide sequence: TGCAGCGCTTCAACTAGCGGGAGATCGGATACGCAGTATTTT.